The 6 T cell receptor beta chains below come from one sample, sequenced in a study of OX40 agonist ivuxolimab in advanced cancers. Sequencing was performed with immunoSEQ multiplex PCR; in TCRdb, only in-frame clones are kept and a portion is missing. The repertoire has fewer than 55,000 clones, about nine tenths of them found once; the top ten carry approximately 2%. The specimen was CD4+ or CD8+ T cells sorted from blood, collected in a trial of the OX40 agonist ivuxolimab. Source of these receptors: an adult with an advanced solid tumor such as melanoma, head and neck, liver or kidney cancer.

V and J are TRBV10-3 and TRBJ1-1, with unresolved D. With 2 bases removed from V and 6 bases from J, the gap between germline ends came to 4 bases. CDR1 and CDR2 from the germline V gene are ENHRY and SYGVKD. The CDR3 loop spans 11 amino acids. Here the CDR3 reads CAISEGSEAFF. In nucleotides, the CDR3 is TGTGCCATCAGTGAGGGGTCTGAAGCTTTCTTT.

This clone was recorded once. The rearrangement uses TRBV7-9 and TRBJ2-7; 10 nucleotides align to TRBD1. The trim removed 4 bases at V and 0 bases at J, leaving 6 bases unmatched. Germline-derived CDR1 and CDR2 are SEHNR and FQNEAQ (reference sequence). This CDR3 comprises 16 residues. DNA for the CDR3: TGTGCCAGCAGCTCGCGGAGGGACAGGGGCTCCTACGAGCAGTACTTC. Translation gives CASSSRRDRGSYEQYF.

The chain uses TRBV7-8 and TRBJ2-7; D call uncertain. V lost 2 bases, J lost 6 bases, and 11 bases lay in between. CDR3 length: 13 residues. In germline, CDR1 is SGHVS, CDR2 FQNEAQ. CDR3 sequence reads: CASSLTLESEQYF. DNA for the CDR3: TGTGCCAGCAGCTTAACCCTAGAATCCGAGCAGTACTTC.

The chain employs TRBV18 and TRBJ2-6; the D is unclear. This CDR3 is built from 17 residues. CDR1 is KGHSH and CDR2 is LQKENI in the germline V gene. Trimming took off 2 bases at V and 4 bases at J, with 15 bases between the two ends. Written as DNA, the CDR3 is TGTGCCAGCTCACCAGCCACCTCAAATCAAGGGGCCAACGTCCTGACTTTC. Protein product: CASSPATSNQGANVLTF.

This sequence joins TRBV19 and TRBJ2-5; tentatively, D is TRBD1 (6 bases). Trimming pared 3 bases from V and 7 bases from J, leaving 12 bases between. This CDR3 contains 13 residues. CDR1 LNHDA and CDR2 SQIVND come from the germline V gene (reference sequence). The CDR3 here is CASSIDRWGTQYF. In DNA form, the CDR3 reads TGTGCCAGTAGTATCGACAGGTGGGGGACCCAGTACTTC.

CDR3 residues: CASSLGRNEQFF. CDR3 DNA: TGTGCCAGCAGCTTAGGGAGGAATGAGCAGTTCTTC. This chain connects TRBV7-2 to TRBJ2-1; tentatively, D is TRBD2 (5 bases). Germline V CDR1 and CDR2: SGHTA, FQGNSA. CDR3 length: 12 amino acids. V was pared by 1 base and J by 7 bases, with 5 bases between.